This T cell receptor beta chain was found in a study of metastatic and nonmetastatic thyroid tumors (dated by TCRdb to about 2020). Regarding the research as a whole: Repertoires from peripheral blood and from tumor or nodule tissue samples of malignant and benign thyroid patients were compared.

Trimming at the junction amounts to 7 bases on V and 1 base on J, and the germline ends lie 13 bases apart. The CDR3 spans 14 residues, from the cysteine through the phenylalanine. CDR3 DNA is the only sequence kept; it has 42 bases, read in frame from the first base. This clone has at least ten counts. Its specific antigen is unknown. No quality values exist for individual bases; no much larger clone is one base distant. Library creation used PCR. Instrument on record: Illumina HiSeq 4000. High-throughput sequencing was used to profile the CDR3 region of the TCR beta-chain in every patient. The original pipeline was this. A classifier to discriminate distant-metastatic papillary thyroid cancer patients was built from CDR3 differences across clinicopathological groups. To measure repertoire diversity the researchers used the Shannon index, while the Morisita-Horn index served to gauge how similar the tumor and blood repertoires were. TCRdb trimmed the raw reads at Q25, called clones with MiXCR and kept productive beta chains. TCRdb assigned the V and J calls; the authors' analysis was not used. The sample table lists approximately 16,000 clones, under 15% of them with a count of one. The ten largest make up about 15% of the sample.

No patient had received any treatment before thyroid surgery. Using T-cell receptor beta sequencing, the study looked back at clinical samples from patients collected from about 2011 to 2019. Beyond this particular receptor, the publication reports: In both blood and tumor samples, malignant tumors were reported to have significantly higher TCR beta diversity than benign nodules.

Sequencing input: tumor tissue. The sequence joins TRBV12-3 or TRBV12-4 to TRBJ2-5; TRBD2 is a weak D gene call, 5 bases matching. The clonotype originates from a female donor with papillary thyroid cancer or a benign thyroid nodule (not recorded which). Some clones in this sample may be carry-over from other donors' samples. The CDR3 protein: CASTSLTSQETQYF. The nucleotide sequence reads TGTGCCAGCACCTCACTCACTAGCCAAGAGACCCAGTACTTC.